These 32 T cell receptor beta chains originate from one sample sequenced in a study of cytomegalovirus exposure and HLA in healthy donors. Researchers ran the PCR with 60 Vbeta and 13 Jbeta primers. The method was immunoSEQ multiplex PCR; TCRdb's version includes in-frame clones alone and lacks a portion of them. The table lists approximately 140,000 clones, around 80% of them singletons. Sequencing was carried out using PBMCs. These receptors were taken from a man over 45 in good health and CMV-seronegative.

The CDR3 nucleotides read TGTGCCGGGACACCTGGGCCCTACGAGCAGTACTTC. The encoded protein is CAGTPGPYEQYF. This rearrangement joins TRBV27 to TRBJ2-7; a possible D gene is TRBD1 (6 bases). Trimming removed 11 bases from V and 2 bases from J, with 13 bases in between. This CDR3 is built from 12 residues. The V gene's germline CDR1 is MNHEY and CDR2 SMNVEV (reference sequence).

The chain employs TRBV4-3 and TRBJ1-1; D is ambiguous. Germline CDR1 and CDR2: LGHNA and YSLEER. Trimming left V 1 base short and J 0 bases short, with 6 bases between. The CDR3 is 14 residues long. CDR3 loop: CASSQGRMNTEAFF. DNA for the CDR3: TGCGCCAGCAGCCAAGGTAGAATGAACACTGAAGCTTTCTTT.

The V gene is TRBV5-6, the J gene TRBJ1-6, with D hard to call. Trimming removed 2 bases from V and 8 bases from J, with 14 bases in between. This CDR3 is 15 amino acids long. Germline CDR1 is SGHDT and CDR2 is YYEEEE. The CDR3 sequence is CASSFWQIMYSPLHF. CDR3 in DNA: TGTGCCAGCAGCTTTTGGCAGATCATGTATTCACCCCTCCACTTT.

CDR3: CASSSLAPYEQYF. DNA for the CDR3: TGTGCCAGCAGCTCGCTAGCGCCATACGAGCAGTACTTC. V gene TRBV7-9 combines with J gene TRBJ2-7; perhaps TRBD2 as D (6 bases). Germline assignment: CDR1 SEHNR and CDR2 FQNEAQ (reference sequence). The CDR3 length is 13 residues. V lost 4 bases and J 4 bases, leaving 11 bases between the germline ends.

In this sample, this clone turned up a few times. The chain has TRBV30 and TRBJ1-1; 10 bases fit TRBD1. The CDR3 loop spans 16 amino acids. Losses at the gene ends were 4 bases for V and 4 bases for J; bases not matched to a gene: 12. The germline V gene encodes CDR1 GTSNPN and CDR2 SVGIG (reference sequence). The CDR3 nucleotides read TGTGCCTGGAAGGCATTATCCGGGACAGGGGTCACTGAAGCTTTCTTT. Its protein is CAWKALSGTGVTEAFF.

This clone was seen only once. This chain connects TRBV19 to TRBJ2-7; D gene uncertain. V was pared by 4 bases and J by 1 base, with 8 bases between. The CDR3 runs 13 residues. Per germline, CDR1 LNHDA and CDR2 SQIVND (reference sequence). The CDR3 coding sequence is TGTGCCAGTAGTAACCCCCTATCCTACGAGCAGTACTTC. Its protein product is CASSNPLSYEQYF.

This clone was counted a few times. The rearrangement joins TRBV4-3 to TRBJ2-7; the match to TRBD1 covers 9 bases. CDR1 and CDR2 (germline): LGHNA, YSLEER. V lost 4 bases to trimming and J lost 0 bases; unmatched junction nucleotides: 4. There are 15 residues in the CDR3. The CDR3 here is CASSLKQGASYEQYF. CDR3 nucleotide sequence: TGCGCCAGCAGCCTTAAACAGGGGGCCTCCTACGAGCAGTACTTC.

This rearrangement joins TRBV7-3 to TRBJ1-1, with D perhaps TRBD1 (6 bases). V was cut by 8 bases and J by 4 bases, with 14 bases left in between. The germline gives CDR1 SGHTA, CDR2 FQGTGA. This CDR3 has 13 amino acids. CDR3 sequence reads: CASQQGLGTEAFF. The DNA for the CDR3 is TGTGCCAGCCAGCAGGGGCTTGGCACTGAAGCTTTCTTT.

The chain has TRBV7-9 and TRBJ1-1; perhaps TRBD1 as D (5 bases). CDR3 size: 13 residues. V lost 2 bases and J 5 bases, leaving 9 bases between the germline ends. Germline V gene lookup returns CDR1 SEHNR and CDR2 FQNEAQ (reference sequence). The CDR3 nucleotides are TGTGCCAGCAGCTTACAAGGGGAAACTGAAGCTTTCTTT. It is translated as CASSLQGETEAFF.

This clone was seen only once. This CDR3 is CASSLGQIQYF. The CDR3 nucleotides are TGTGCCAGCAGCTTGGGACAGATCCAGTACTTC. This sequence joins TRBV5-6 and TRBJ2-7; maybe TRBD1 (5 bases). CDR1 and CDR2 from the germline V gene are SGHDT and YYEEEE. This CDR3 comprises 11 residues. V lost 0 bases to trimming and J lost 10 bases, with 8 bases between them.

The CDR3 DNA follows: TGTGCCAGCAGCCAGACAGGGTCCTACAATGAGCAGTTCTTC. The encoded protein is CASSQTGSYNEQFF. V is TRBV11-1 and J is TRBJ2-1; 7 bases align to TRBD1. The CDR3 totals 14 residues. The V gene's germline CDR1 is SGHAT and CDR2 FQDESV (reference sequence). V lost 5 bases to trimming and J lost 1 base; unmatched junction nucleotides: 2.

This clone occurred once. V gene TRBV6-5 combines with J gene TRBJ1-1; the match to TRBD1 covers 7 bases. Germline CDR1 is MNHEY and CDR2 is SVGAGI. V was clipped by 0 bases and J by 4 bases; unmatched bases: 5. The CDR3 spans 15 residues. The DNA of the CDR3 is TGTGCCAGCAGTTACTCATGGCAGGGGGGCACTGAAGCTTTCTTT. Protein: CASSYSWQGGTEAFF.

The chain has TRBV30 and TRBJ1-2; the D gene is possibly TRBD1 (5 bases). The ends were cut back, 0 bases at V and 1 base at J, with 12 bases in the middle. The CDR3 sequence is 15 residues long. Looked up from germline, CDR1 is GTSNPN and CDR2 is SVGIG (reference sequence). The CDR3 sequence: CAWSVGTGGNYGYTF. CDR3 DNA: TGTGCCTGGAGTGTTGGGACGGGGGGTAACTATGGCTACACCTTC.

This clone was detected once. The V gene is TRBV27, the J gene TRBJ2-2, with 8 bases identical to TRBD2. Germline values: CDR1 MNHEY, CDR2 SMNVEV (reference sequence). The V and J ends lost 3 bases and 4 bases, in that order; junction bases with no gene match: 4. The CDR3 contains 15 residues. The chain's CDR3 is CASSFSGTSTGELFF. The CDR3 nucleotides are TGTGCCAGCAGTTTTTCCGGGACTAGCACCGGGGAGCTGTTTTTT.

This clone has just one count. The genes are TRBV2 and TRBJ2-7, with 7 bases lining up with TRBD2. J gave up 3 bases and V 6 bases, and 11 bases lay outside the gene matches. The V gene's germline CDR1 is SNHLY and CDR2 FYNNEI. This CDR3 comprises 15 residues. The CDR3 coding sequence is TGTGCCAGCAGGGGGGGGAGGGGAGGCAGCTACGAGCAGTACTTC. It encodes CASRGGRGGSYEQYF.

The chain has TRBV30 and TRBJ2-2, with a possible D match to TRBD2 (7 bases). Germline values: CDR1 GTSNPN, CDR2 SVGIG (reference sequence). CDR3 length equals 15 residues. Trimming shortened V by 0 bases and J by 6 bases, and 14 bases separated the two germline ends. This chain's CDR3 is CAWSVGGGVAGELFF. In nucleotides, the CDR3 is TGTGCCTGGAGTGTAGGAGGGGGGGTCGCCGGGGAGCTGTTTTTT.

CDR3 in amino acids: CASSLLWPGSVNEQFF. The CDR3 coding sequence is TGTGCCAGCAGCTTATTATGGCCGGGTAGCGTCAATGAGCAGTTCTTC. The V gene is TRBV7-8, the J gene TRBJ2-1; tentatively, D is TRBD2 (5 bases). Trimming pared 2 bases from V and 6 bases from J, leaving 17 bases between. This CDR3 comprises 16 residues. The germline V gene has CDR1 SGHVS and CDR2 FQNEAQ.

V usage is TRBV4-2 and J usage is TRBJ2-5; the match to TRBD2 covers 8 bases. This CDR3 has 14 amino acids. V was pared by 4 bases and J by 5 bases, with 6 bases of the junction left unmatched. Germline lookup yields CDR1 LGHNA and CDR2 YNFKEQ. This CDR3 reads CASSPRGGGETQYF. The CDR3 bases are TGTGCCAGCAGCCCTCGGGGGGGCGGGGAGACCCAGTACTTC.

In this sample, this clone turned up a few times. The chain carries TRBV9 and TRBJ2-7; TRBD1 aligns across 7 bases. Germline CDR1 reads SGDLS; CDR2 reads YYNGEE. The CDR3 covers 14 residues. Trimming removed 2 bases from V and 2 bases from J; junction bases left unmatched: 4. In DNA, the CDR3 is TGTGCCAGCAGCGTGTCAGGGGGTCCCTACGAGCAGTACTTC. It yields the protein CASSVSGGPYEQYF.

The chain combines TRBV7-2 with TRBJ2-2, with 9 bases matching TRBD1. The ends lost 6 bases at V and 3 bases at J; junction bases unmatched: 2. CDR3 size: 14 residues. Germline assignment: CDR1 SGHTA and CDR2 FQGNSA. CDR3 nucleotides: TGTGCCAGCAGGAGACAGGGGGACACCGGGGAGCTGTTTTTT. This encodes CASRRQGDTGELFF.

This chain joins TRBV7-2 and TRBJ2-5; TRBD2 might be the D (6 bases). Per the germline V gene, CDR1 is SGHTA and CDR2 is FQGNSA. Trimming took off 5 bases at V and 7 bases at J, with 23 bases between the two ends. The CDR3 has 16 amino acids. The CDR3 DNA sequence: TGTGCCAGCAGCCTCGAGACTAGTGGGGCTCGATGGACCCAGTACTTC. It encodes CASSLETSGARWTQYF.

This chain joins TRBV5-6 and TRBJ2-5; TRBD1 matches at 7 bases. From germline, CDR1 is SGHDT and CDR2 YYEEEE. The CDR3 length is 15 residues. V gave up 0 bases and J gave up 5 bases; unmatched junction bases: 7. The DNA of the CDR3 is TGTGCCAGCAGCTTGGCACAGGGGAGAAGGGAGACCCAGTACTTC. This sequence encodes CASSLAQGRRETQYF.

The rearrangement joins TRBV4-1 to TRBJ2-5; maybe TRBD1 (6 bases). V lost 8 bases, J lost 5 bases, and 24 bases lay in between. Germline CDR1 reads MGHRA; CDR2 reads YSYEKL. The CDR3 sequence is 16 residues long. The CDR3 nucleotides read TGCGCCAGCTCCCCTAGGGAGCAGGGAGACAGGGAGACCCAGTACTTC. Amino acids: CASSPREQGDRETQYF.

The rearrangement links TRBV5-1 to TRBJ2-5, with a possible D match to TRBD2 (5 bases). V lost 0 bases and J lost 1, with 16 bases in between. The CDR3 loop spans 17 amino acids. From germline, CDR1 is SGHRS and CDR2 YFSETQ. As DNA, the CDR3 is TGCGCCAGCAGCTTGGTGTCGGGGTGGGCAACCCAAGAGACCCAGTACTTC. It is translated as CASSLVSGWATQETQYF.

CDR3 protein: CASTLGDTQYF. The CDR3 nucleotides read TGTGCCAGCACCCTAGGAGATACGCAGTATTTT. V is TRBV27 and J is TRBJ2-3; D ambiguous. The CDR3 consists of 11 residues. Germline-derived CDR1 and CDR2 are MNHEY and SMNVEV (reference sequence). V lost 7 bases and J lost 5, with 7 bases in between.

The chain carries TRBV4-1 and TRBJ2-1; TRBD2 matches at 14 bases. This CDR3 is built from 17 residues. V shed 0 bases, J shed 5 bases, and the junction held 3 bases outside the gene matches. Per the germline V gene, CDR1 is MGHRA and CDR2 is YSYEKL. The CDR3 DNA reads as TGCGCCAGCAGCCAAGAGGGGGGACTAGCGGGGGACAATGAGCAGTTCTTC. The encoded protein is CASSQEGGLAGDNEQFF.

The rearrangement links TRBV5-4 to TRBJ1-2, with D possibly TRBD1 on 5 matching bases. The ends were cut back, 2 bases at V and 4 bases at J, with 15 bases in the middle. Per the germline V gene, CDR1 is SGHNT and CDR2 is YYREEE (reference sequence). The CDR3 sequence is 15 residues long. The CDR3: CASSLGGTLAYGYTF. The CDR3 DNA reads TGTGCCAGCAGCTTAGGCGGGACCCTCGCCTATGGCTACACCTTC. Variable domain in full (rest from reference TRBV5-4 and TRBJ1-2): ETGVTQSPTHLIKTRGQQVTLRCSSQSGHNTVSWYQQALGQGPQFIFQYYREEENGRGNFPPRFSGLQFPNYSSELNVNALELDDSALYLCASSLGGTLAYGYTFGSGTRLTVV.

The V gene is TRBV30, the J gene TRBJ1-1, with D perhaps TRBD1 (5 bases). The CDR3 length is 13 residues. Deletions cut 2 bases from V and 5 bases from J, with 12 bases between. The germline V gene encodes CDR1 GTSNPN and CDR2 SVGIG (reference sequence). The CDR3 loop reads CAWSPDRGTEAFF. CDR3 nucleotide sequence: TGTGCCTGGAGTCCCGATAGGGGAACTGAAGCTTTCTTT.

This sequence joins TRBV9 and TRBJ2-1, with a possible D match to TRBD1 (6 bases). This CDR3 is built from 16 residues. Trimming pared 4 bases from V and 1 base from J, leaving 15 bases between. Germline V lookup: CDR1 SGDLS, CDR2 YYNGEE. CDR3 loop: CASSPTGIYSYNEQFF. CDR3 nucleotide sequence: TGTGCCAGCAGCCCAACAGGGATTTATTCCTACAATGAGCAGTTCTTC.

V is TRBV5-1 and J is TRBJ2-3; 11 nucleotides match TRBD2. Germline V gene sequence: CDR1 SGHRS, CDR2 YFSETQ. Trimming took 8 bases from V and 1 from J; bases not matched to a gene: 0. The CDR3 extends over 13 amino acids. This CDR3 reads CASSGGGTDTQYF. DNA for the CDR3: TGCGCCAGTAGCGGGGGGGGCACAGATACGCAGTATTTT.

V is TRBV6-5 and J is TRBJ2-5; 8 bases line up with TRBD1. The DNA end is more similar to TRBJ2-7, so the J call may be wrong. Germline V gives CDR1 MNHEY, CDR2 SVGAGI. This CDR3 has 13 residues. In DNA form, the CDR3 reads TGTGCCAGCAGTCAGGGACAGGACTACGAGCAGTACTTC. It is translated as CASSQGQDYEQYF.

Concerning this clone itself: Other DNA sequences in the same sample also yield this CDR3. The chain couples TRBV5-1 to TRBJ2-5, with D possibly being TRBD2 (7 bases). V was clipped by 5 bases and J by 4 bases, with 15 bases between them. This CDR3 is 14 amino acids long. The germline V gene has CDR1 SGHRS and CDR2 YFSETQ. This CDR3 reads CASSPTGGRETQYF. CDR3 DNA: TGCGCCAGCAGTCCAACCGGGGGGCGAGAGACCCAGTACTTC.